Listed below are T cell receptor beta chains from one sample, sequenced in a study of CD8 T cells in ankylosing spondylitis. A single record per CDR3 protein comes from TCRdb applying MiXCR to the 5' RACE reads. The sample carries around 210,000 distinct CDR3 sequences, around 8% recorded once. Material for sequencing was blood, either unsorted or a sorted T cell fraction (not recorded which). The receptors shown here come from a female donor with ankylosing spondylitis or in good health (not recorded which). Both conserved end residues are part of each CDR3. The D gene is left open where the match is weak. Clone size is not always given. Where it is, it says once, few, many or a class for expanded clones.

j_call,v_call,clone_size,d_call,cdr3_aa,cdr3_nt
TRBJ2-5,TRBV23-1,-,TRBD1,CASSPERTGSWGMRETQYF,TGCGCCAGCAGTCCCGAGCGGACAGGGAGTTGGGGTATGAGAGAGACCCAGTACTTC
TRBJ2-7,TRBV9,many,-,CASSVAPSGRSYEQYF,TGTGCCAGCAGCGTAGCTCCCAGCGGGCGCTCCTACGAGCAGTACTTC
TRBJ1-1,TRBV20-1,few,TRBD1,CSVDRGAEAFF,TGCAGTGTCGACAGGGGTGCTGAAGCTTTCTTT
TRBJ2-7,TRBV7-2,many,-,CASSLGARSSYEQYF,TGTGCCAGCAGCTTAGGCGCCCGTAGCTCCTACGAGCAGTACTTC
TRBJ2-7,TRBV6-5,many,TRBD2,CASSESGLAPYEQYF,TGTGCCAGCAGTGAATCTGGACTAGCCCCCTACGAGCAGTACTTC
TRBJ2-1,TRBV19,few,-,CATQIPGGMRNEQFF,TGTGCCACTCAGATCCCGGGCGGGATGAGGAATGAGCAGTTCTTC
TRBJ2-6,TRBV5-1,many,-,CASSLAPGVNSGANVLTF,TGCGCCAGCAGCTTGGCCCCAGGGGTAAACTCTGGGGCCAACGTCCTGACTTTC
TRBJ1-2,TRBV10-3,many,TRBD1,CAISEVKRMGQATINYGYTF,TGTGCCATCAGTGAGGTAAAAAGGATGGGACAGGCAACAATAAACTATGGCTACACCTTC
TRBJ1-1,TRBV27,few,-,CASTRAGRNTEAFF,TGTGCCAGCACAAGGGCAGGAAGGAACACTGAAGCTTTCTTT
TRBJ2-2,TRBV12-3/TRBV12-4,few,-,CANLRGGELFF,TGTGCCAACCTTAGGGGCGGGGAGCTGTTTTTT
TRBJ2-3,TRBV18,-,-,CASPPGLPVPADTQYF,TGTGCTAGCCCACCTGGACTCCCAGTACCGGCAGATACGCAGTATTTT
TRBJ2-7,TRBV18,many,-,CASSPVGVDYEQYF,TGTGCCAGCTCACCAGTCGGGGTAGACTACGAGCAGTACTTC